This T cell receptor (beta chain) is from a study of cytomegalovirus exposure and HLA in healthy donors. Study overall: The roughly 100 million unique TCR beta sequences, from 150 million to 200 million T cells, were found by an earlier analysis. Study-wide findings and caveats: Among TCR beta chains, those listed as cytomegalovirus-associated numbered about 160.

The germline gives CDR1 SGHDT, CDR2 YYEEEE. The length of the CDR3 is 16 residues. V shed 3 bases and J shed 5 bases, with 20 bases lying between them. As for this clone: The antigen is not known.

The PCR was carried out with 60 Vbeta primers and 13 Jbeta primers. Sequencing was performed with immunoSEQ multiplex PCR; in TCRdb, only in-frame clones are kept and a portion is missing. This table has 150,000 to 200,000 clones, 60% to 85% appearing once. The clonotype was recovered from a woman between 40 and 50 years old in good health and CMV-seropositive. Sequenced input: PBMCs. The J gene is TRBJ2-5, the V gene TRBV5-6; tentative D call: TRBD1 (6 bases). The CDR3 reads CASSWSTGTPPETQYF. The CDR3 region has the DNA TGTGCCAGCAGCTGGTCCACAGGGACCCCTCCTGAGACCCAGTACTTC.